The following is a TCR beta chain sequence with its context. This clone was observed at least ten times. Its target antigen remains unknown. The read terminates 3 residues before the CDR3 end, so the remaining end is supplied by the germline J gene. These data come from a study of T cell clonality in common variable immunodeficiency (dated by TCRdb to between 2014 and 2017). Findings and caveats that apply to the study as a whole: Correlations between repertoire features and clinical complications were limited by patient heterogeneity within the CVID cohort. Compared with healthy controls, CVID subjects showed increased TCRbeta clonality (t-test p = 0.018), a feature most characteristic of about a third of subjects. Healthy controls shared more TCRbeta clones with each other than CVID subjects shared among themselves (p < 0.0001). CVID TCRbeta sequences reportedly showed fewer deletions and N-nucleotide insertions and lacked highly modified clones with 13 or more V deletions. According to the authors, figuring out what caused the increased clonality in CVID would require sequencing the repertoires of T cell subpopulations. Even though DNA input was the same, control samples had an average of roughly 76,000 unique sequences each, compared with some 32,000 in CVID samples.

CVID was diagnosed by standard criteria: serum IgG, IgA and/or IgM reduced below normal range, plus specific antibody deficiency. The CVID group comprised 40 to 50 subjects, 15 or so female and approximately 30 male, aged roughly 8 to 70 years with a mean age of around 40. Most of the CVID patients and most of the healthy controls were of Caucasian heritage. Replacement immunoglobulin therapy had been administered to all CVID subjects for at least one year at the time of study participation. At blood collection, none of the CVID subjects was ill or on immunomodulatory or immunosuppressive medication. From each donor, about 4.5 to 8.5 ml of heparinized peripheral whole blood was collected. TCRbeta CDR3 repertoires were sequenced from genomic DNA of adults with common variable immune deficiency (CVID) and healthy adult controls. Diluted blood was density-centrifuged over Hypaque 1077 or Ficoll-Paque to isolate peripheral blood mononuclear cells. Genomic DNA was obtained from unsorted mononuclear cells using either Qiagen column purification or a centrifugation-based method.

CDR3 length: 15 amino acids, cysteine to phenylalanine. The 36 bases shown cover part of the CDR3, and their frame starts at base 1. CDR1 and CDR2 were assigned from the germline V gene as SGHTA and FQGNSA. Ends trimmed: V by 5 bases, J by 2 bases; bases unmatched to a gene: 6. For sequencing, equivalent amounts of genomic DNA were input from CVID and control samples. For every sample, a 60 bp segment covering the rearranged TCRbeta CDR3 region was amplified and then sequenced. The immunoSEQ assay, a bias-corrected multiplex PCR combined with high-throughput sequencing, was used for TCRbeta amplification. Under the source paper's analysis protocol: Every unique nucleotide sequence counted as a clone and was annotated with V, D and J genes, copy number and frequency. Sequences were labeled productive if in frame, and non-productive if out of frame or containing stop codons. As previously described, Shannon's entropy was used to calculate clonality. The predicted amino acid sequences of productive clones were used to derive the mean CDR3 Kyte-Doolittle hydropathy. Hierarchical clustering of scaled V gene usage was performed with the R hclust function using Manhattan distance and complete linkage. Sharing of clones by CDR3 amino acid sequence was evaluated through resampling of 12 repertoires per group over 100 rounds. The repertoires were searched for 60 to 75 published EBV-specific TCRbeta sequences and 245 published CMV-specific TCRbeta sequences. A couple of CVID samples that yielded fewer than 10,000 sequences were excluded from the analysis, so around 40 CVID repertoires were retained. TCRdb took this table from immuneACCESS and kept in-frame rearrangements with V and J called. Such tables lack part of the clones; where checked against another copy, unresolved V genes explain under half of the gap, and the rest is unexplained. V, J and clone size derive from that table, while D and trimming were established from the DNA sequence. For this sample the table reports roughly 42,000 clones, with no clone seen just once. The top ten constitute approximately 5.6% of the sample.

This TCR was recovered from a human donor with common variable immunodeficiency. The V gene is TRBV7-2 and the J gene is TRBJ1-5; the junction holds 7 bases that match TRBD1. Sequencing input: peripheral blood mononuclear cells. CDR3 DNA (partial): TGTGCCAGCAGCAAAGACAGGGCTGGCAATCAGCCC. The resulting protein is CASSKDRAGNQP. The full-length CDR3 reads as CASSKDRAGNQPQHF.